This T cell receptor beta chain was profiled in a study of T cell responses to AZD1222 COVID-19 vaccine. Findings and limits, study-wide: In a largely white British group with more females than males, clonal diversity was possibly underestimated. There were vaccine-associated CD4 TCRs across spike, dominant at 160-218 and 743-854.

With regard to this clone: Its antigen is unknown.

This CDR3 is 13 amino acids long. Germline values: CDR1 SGHNT, CDR2 YYREEE (reference sequence). V was shortened by 0 bases and J by 2 bases, with 3 bases between the two germline ends. TCRdb's copy holds only in-frame clones and misses some; the assay was immunoSEQ multiplex PCR. Altogether 150,000 or so clones are present, around 90% being singletons, with the ten largest covering about 1.5%. The chain uses TRBV5-4 and TRBJ1-5; D unclear. The input for sequencing was peripheral blood, taken on day 0 of AZD1222 vaccination. The TCR was taken from an adult in good health. CDR3 sequence: CASSLDRNQPQHF. CDR3 sequence (DNA): TGTGCCAGCAGCTTGGACCGCAATCAGCCCCAGCATTTT.